These 32 T cell receptor beta chains were all obtained from the same sample, sequenced in a study of blood T cell repertoires in COVID-19. The protocol was immunoSEQ multiplex PCR, while the TCRdb copy is restricted to in-frame clones and leaves out a portion. The table includes 250,000 or so clones, 90% detected once. Sequencing was done on a sample of peripheral blood. These receptors came from a woman aged 60-70 years with COVID-19, enrolled during active disease.

CDR3 sequence reads: CASSEYVTTQNTEAFF. CDR3 bases: TGTGCCAGCAGTGAATATGTTACGACACAGAACACTGAAGCTTTCTTT. The V and J genes are TRBV25-1 and TRBJ1-1, with unresolved D. Germline CDR1 reads MGHDK; CDR2 reads SYGVNS. V dropped 0 bases and J dropped 1 base, with 12 bases sitting between them. CDR3 length: 16 residues. The complete variable domain, with remaining parts taken from reference TRBV25-1 and TRBJ1-1, reads EADIYQTPRYLVIGTGKKITLECSQTMGHDKMYWYQQDPGMELHLIHYSYGVNSTEKGDLSSESTVSRIRTEHFPLTLESARPSHTSQYLCASSEYVTTQNTEAFFGQGTRLTVV.

The chain employs TRBV5-1 and TRBJ1-1, with D tentatively TRBD1 (6 bases). Germline V CDR1 and CDR2: SGHRS, YFSETQ. This CDR3 spans 14 amino acids. V dropped 3 bases and J dropped 0 bases, with 9 bases sitting between them. The CDR3 nucleotides read TGCGCCAGCAGCTATCAGGGGTTGAACACTGAAGCTTTCTTT. Translating gives CASSYQGLNTEAFF. The variable domain in full, with the rest retrieved from reference TRBV5-1 and TRBJ1-1, is KAGVTQTPRYLIKTRGQQVTLSCSPISGHRSVSWYQQTPGQGLQFLFEYFSETQRNKGNFPGRFSGRQFSNSRSEMNVSTLELGDSALYLCASSYQGLNTEAFFGQGTRLTVV.

The chain employs TRBV12-3 or TRBV12-4 and TRBJ1-1, with no clear D. The V end was cut by 6 bases, the J end by 1 base, with 6 bases between. The CDR3 covers 12 residues. This CDR3 is CASRAANTEAFF. The CDR3, as DNA: TGTGCCAGCAGGGCGGCGAACACTGAAGCTTTCTTT.

The CDR3 spells CASSDGNRPEAFF. Here the CDR3 DNA reads TGTGCCAGCAGTGACGGGAACAGGCCTGAAGCTTTCTTT. The chain couples TRBV6-4 to TRBJ1-1; maybe TRBD1 (5 bases). Germline-derived CDR1 and CDR2 are MRHNA and SNTAGT. The CDR3 consists of 13 residues. Trimming removed 2 bases at V and 6 bases at J, with 10 bases between.

This chain links TRBV30 with TRBJ2-3; 8 bases match TRBD2. Germline CDR1 reads GTSNPN; CDR2 reads SVGIG (reference sequence). The CDR3 totals 14 residues. V gave up 2 bases and J gave up 4 bases; unmatched junction bases: 5. The CDR3 here is CAWSSAGGPDTQYF. The CDR3 DNA reads TGTGCCTGGAGTAGTGCGGGGGGCCCAGATACGCAGTATTTT. Variable domain in full (rest from reference TRBV30 and TRBJ2-3): SQTIHQWPATLVQPVGSPLSLECTVEGTSNPNLYWYRQAAGRGLQLLFYSVGIGQISSEVPQNLSASRPQDRQFILSSKKLLLSDSGFYLCAWSSAGGPDTQYFGPGTRLTVL.

The gene calls are TRBV7-2 and TRBJ2-5, with D possibly matching TRBD1 (6 bases). Germline-derived CDR1 and CDR2 are SGHTA and FQGNSA. This CDR3 spans 14 amino acids. V dropped 5 bases and J dropped 5 bases, with 15 bases sitting between them. The CDR3 DNA follows: TGTGCCAGCAGCATTCCACAGGGCAAGGAGACCCAGTACTTC. It codes for CASSIPQGKETQYF.

The V and J genes are TRBV6-6 and TRBJ2-7; TRBD2 is a possible D gene (6 bases). Trimming stripped 6 bases from V and 6 bases from J, with 9 bases between. Germline V gives CDR1 MNHNY, CDR2 SVGAGI (reference sequence). This CDR3 region has 11 residues. CDR3 DNA sequence: TGTGCCAGCAGCCTGGGAGGCGAGCAGTACTTC. This gives the protein CASSLGGEQYF.

The chain uses TRBV7-8 and TRBJ1-2; 7 nucleotides agree with TRBD1. J lost 0 bases, V lost 1 base, and 5 bases had no gene match. The germline V gene encodes CDR1 SGHVS and CDR2 FQNEAQ. The CDR3 has 16 residues. In nucleotides, the CDR3 is TGTGCCAGCAGCTTAGTAGGGGGGACAGCTAACTATGGCTACACCTTC. It encodes CASSLVGGTANYGYTF.

The chain links TRBV7-2 to TRBJ1-1; 7 bases line up with TRBD1. The CDR3 extends over 17 amino acids. Germline-derived CDR1 and CDR2 are SGHTA and FQGNSA. The V gene end was trimmed by 1 base and the J gene end by 1 base; junction bases not matched to a gene: 9. CDR3 protein: CASSLVWLRTGNTEAFF. CDR3 bases: TGTGCCAGCAGCTTAGTCTGGCTACGGACAGGGAACACTGAAGCTTTCTTT.

The chain joins TRBV6-1 to TRBJ1-4, with TRBD1 matching over 7 bases. V lost 2 bases to trimming and J lost 3 bases; unmatched junction nucleotides: 9. This CDR3 comprises 17 residues. Germline V lookup: CDR1 MNHNS, CDR2 SASEGT. This CDR3 is CASSERQGGGSNEKLFF. The CDR3 DNA is TGTGCCAGCAGTGAAAGACAGGGTGGTGGATCTAATGAAAAACTGTTTTTT.

The chain has TRBV7-2 and TRBJ1-2; 8 bases are a match to TRBD1. V trimming: 5 bases; J trimming: 7 bases; junction bases outside the gene matches: 9. Germline CDR1 is SGHTA and CDR2 is FQGNSA. This CDR3 comprises 14 residues. This chain's CDR3 is CASSPGTGEVGYTF. CDR3 DNA: TGTGCCAGCAGCCCAGGGACAGGAGAAGTTGGCTACACCTTC. The whole variable domain, remainder taken from reference TRBV7-2 and TRBJ1-2, is GAGVSQSPSNKVTEKGKDVELRCDPISGHTALYWYRQSLGQGLEFLIYFQGNSAPDKSGLPSDRFSAERTGGSVSTLTIQRTQQEDSAVYLCASSPGTGEVGYTFGSGTRLTVV.

This clone came up once. The rearrangement uses TRBV7-7 and TRBJ2-1; 10 bases agree with TRBD1. V lost 6 bases, J lost 6 bases, and 8 bases stayed unmatched. Germline V gene lookup returns CDR1 SSHAT and CDR2 FNYEAQ (reference sequence). The CDR3 covers 15 residues. In DNA form, the CDR3 reads TGTGCCAGCAGTACCGGGACAGGGGCGGTCAATGAGCAGTTCTTC. The encoded protein is CASSTGTGAVNEQFF.

The chain carries TRBV19 and TRBJ1-5, with D perhaps matching TRBD1 (5 bases). V gave up 4 bases and J gave up 1 base, with 8 bases separating them. The germline V gene encodes CDR1 LNHDA and CDR2 SQIVND (reference sequence). The CDR3 extends over 14 amino acids. CDR3 nucleotide sequence: TGTGCCAGTAGTAGGGGGGGAAGCAATCAGCCCCAGCATTTT. Protein: CASSRGGSNQPQHF. The variable domain in full, with the rest retrieved from reference TRBV19 and TRBJ1-5, is DGGITQSPKYLFRKEGQNVTLSCEQNLNHDAMYWYRQDPGQGLRLIYYSQIVNDFQKGDIAEGYSVSREKKESFPLTVTSAQKNPTAFYLCASSRGGSNQPQHFGDGTRLSIL.

The V and J genes are TRBV6-5 and TRBJ1-2; TRBD1 is a possible D gene (6 bases). CDR3 length: 13 residues. Germline CDR1 and CDR2: MNHEY and SVGAGI. Trimming shortened V by 4 bases and J by 4 bases, and 10 bases separated the two germline ends. The CDR3, as DNA: TGTGCCAGCAGTTGGGACATGCCCTATGGCTACACCTTC. It encodes CASSWDMPYGYTF.

This rearrangement joins TRBV30 to TRBJ1-2; D may be TRBD1 (6 bases). CDR1 GTSNPN and CDR2 SVGIG come from the germline V gene (reference sequence). This CDR3 region has 14 residues. The V and J ends lost 0 bases and 9 bases respectively, with 17 bases between them. The DNA for the CDR3 is TGTGCCTGGAGTGTACATGCCACAGGGTCAAGCTACACCTTC. Its protein is CAWSVHATGSSYTF. Based on the CDR3 plus reference TRBV30 and TRBJ1-2, the full variable domain is SQTIHQWPATLVQPVGSPLSLECTVEGTSNPNLYWYRQAAGRGLQLLFYSVGIGQISSEVPQNLSASRPQDRQFILSSKKLLLSDSGFYLCAWSVHATGSSYTFGSGTRLTVV.

The V and J genes are TRBV18 and TRBJ1-2; 7 nucleotides line up with TRBD1. Per the germline V gene, CDR1 is KGHSH and CDR2 is LQKENI. The CDR3 sequence is 13 residues long. Trimming took 5 bases from V and 3 from J; bases not matched to a gene: 3. CDR3 nucleotide sequence: TGTGCCAGCTCAACCGGGACAGACTATGGCTACACCTTC. Protein sequence: CASSTGTDYGYTF.

This sequence joins TRBV2 and TRBJ2-1, with TRBD2 matching over 9 bases. Looked up from germline, CDR1 is SNHLY and CDR2 is FYNNEI. The CDR3 has 14 residues. Here the CDR3 reads CSESSGELYNEQFF. The CDR3 bases are TGTTCCGAATCTAGCGGGGAACTCTACAATGAGCAGTTCTTC.

V and J are TRBV5-8 and TRBJ1-4; 11 bases align to TRBD1. Germline loops: CDR1 SGHTS, CDR2 YDEGEE. The CDR3 spans 15 residues. V lost 3 bases to trimming and J lost 3 bases; unmatched junction nucleotides: 1. CDR3 bases: TGTGCCAGCAGCTCGGGACAGGGGGCTAATGAAAAACTGTTTTTT. Translated: CASSSGQGANEKLFF.

The chain recombines TRBV7-9 with TRBJ1-1; D is perhaps TRBD1 (5 bases). The CDR3 runs to 12 residues. The germline gives CDR1 SEHNR, CDR2 FQNEAQ (reference sequence). V gave up 5 bases and J gave up 4 bases, with 8 bases separating them. CDR3 region: CASSLGATEAFF. CDR3 bases: TGTGCCAGCAGCCTAGGGGCCACTGAAGCTTTCTTT.

This chain links TRBV2 with TRBJ1-6, with a tentative D call TRBD1 (6 bases). The CDR3 loop spans 17 amino acids. V was trimmed by 5 bases and J by 7 bases, leaving 21 bases between them. The V gene's germline CDR1 is SNHLY and CDR2 FYNNEI. The CDR3 sequence is CASSTRRDTLGNSPLHF. The CDR3 nucleotides are TGTGCCAGCAGTACACGCCGGGACACCCTCGGGAATTCACCCCTCCACTTT.

This chain uses TRBV5-4 with TRBJ2-7, with 8 bases matching TRBD2. The germline V gene has CDR1 SGHNT and CDR2 YYREEE (reference sequence). The V segment lost 4 bases and the J segment 6 bases; nucleotides outside the gene matches: 3. The CDR3 runs 12 residues. The CDR3 reads CASSATSGEQYF. The CDR3 DNA reads as TGTGCCAGCAGCGCTACTAGCGGCGAGCAGTACTTC.

The CDR3 reads CAWRPGYREPGTNYGYTF. The CDR3 bases are TGTGCCTGGCGACCGGGATACAGGGAGCCAGGTACTAACTATGGCTACACCTTC. This chain connects TRBV30 to TRBJ1-2; D is possibly TRBD1 (6 bases). CDR1 is GTSNPN and CDR2 is SVGIG in the germline V gene (reference sequence). Trimming removed 5 bases at V and 0 bases at J, with 25 bases between. The CDR3 runs to 18 residues.

The V call is TRBV2, the J call TRBJ2-3; TRBD2 matches 9 bases. J gave up 7 bases and V 6 bases, and 17 bases lay outside the gene matches. Germline V gene sequence: CDR1 SNHLY, CDR2 FYNNEI. The CDR3 loop spans 17 amino acids. This CDR3 is CASRDRLGLAGLNTQYF. The CDR3 nucleotides read TGTGCCAGCAGGGATCGATTAGGGCTAGCGGGGCTTAATACGCAGTATTTT.

The CDR3 DNA reads TGTGCCAGCAGTTCCGGGACAGGGAGGATTCAGCCCCAGCATTTT. This sequence encodes CASSSGTGRIQPQHF. This chain connects TRBV5-6 to TRBJ1-5; 9 nucleotides match TRBD1. CDR3 size: 15 residues. Germline CDR1 reads SGHDT; CDR2 reads YYEEEE. Trimming at V came to 5 bases and at J to 6 bases, leaving 9 bases not matched to a gene.

Regarding this clone: The same CDR3 also results from other DNA sequences found in this sample. The chain joins TRBV3-1 (or the pseudogene TRBV3-2) to TRBJ1-1, with no clear D. With 4 bases removed from V and 1 base from J, the gap between germline ends came to 4 bases. This CDR3 contains 12 residues. Germline V gene lookup returns CDR1 LGHDT and CDR2 YNNKEL (reference sequence). The CDR3 region has the DNA TGTGCCAGCAGCCGCGCGAACACTGAAGCTTTCTTT. Protein: CASSRANTEAFF.

This chain connects TRBV6-2 or TRBV6-3 to TRBJ2-5; TRBD1 aligns across 8 bases. Looked up from germline, CDR1 is MNHEY and CDR2 is SVGEGT. V lost 2 bases, J lost 1 base, and 6 bases stayed unmatched. CDR3 length: 16 residues. In DNA, the CDR3 is TGTGCCAGCAGTTACACAGGGGGTTCCTTCCAAGAGACCCAGTACTTC. Translating it yields CASSYTGGSFQETQYF.

This chain joins TRBV12-3 or TRBV12-4 and TRBJ1-1; the D gene is possibly TRBD1 (5 bases). The V and J ends lost 3 bases and 3 bases respectively, with 8 bases between them. CDR3 length: 13 amino acids. Here the CDR3 reads CASSFAGDTEAFF. CDR3 DNA: TGTGCCAGCAGTTTTGCGGGGGACACTGAAGCTTTCTTT.

The genes are TRBV5-6 and TRBJ2-1; 8 nucleotides agree with TRBD2. V shed 4 bases, J shed 7 bases, and the junction held 16 bases outside the gene matches. The CDR3 extends over 17 amino acids. In germline, CDR1 is SGHDT, CDR2 YYEEEE. The CDR3 DNA follows: TGTGCCAGCAGCCCCCGGCTCGGAGCGGGGGTTATAAATGAGCAGTTCTTC. Translation: CASSPRLGAGVINEQFF.

J is TRBJ1-3 and V is TRBV10-3; D not resolved. The CDR3 extends over 15 amino acids. In germline, CDR1 is ENHRY, CDR2 SYGVKD. V lost 3 bases, J lost 0 bases, and 9 bases lay in between. The CDR3 spells CAISDLSSSGNTIYF. CDR3 DNA: TGTGCCATCAGTGACCTATCGAGCTCTGGAAACACCATATATTTT.

The chain couples TRBV7-2 to TRBJ1-2, with D possibly TRBD1 on 6 matching bases. This CDR3 is 13 amino acids long. The germline V gene has CDR1 SGHTA and CDR2 FQGNSA. With 5 bases removed from V and 2 bases from J, the gap between germline ends came to 9 bases. Here the CDR3 reads CASSPGQNYGYTF. CDR3 bases: TGTGCCAGCAGCCCAGGACAGAACTATGGCTACACCTTC.

The CDR3 spells CASSYSGVYGYTF. In DNA form, the CDR3 reads TGTGCCAGCAGTTACTCAGGAGTCTATGGCTACACCTTC. The gene calls are TRBV6-5 and TRBJ1-2; no clear D. Per the germline V gene, CDR1 is MNHEY and CDR2 is SVGAGI. The CDR3 totals 13 residues. Trimming removed 0 bases at V and 4 bases at J, with 6 bases between.

The chain is built from TRBV4-1 and TRBJ2-2; TRBD2 is a possible D gene (7 bases). This CDR3 has 17 residues. Deletions cut 0 bases from V and 4 bases from J, with 15 bases between. The V gene's germline CDR1 is MGHRA and CDR2 YSYEKL. As DNA, the CDR3 is TGCGCCAGCAGCCAAGACTGGGGGGGCACGAGCACCGGGGAGCTGTTTTTT. As protein: CASSQDWGGTSTGELFF.